This TCR beta chain emerged from a study of blood T cell repertoires in COVID-19. Across the whole study: Both acute and convalescent COVID-19 samples were obtained from the United States, Italy and Spain. PBMCs, B-cell-depleted T cells, or T cells were the source of the cDNA or gDNA that made up the material.

The length of the CDR3 is 14 residues. CDR1 is SGHRS and CDR2 is YFSETQ in the germline V gene. Trimming pared 4 bases from V and 2 bases from J, leaving 11 bases between. Authors' data handling: Amplification of reference gene primers provided the estimated nucleated cell counts. Clones were sequenced by immunoSEQ multiplex PCR, and TCRdb holds only the in-frame ones, with some missing. The V and J calls and clone size come from that table; D and trimming were worked out from the DNA. The repertoire has over 30,000 clones, 88% of them found once; the top ten carry around 6.5%. The source of this sequence is a human donor in a cohort sampled during active COVID-19. Material: peripheral blood. This rearrangement joins TRBV5-1 to TRBJ2-3; D perhaps matches TRBD2 (5 bases). This chain's CDR3 is CASSRGSPTDTQYF. In DNA, the CDR3 is TGCGCCAGCAGCCGAGGGTCGCCCACAGATACGCAGTATTTT. Variable domain in full (rest from reference TRBV5-1 and TRBJ2-3): KAGVTQTPRYLIKTRGQQVTLSCSPISGHRSVSWYQQTPGQGLQFLFEYFSETQRNKGNFPGRFSGRQFSNSRSEMNVSTLELGDSALYLCASSRGSPTDTQYFGPGTRLTVL.